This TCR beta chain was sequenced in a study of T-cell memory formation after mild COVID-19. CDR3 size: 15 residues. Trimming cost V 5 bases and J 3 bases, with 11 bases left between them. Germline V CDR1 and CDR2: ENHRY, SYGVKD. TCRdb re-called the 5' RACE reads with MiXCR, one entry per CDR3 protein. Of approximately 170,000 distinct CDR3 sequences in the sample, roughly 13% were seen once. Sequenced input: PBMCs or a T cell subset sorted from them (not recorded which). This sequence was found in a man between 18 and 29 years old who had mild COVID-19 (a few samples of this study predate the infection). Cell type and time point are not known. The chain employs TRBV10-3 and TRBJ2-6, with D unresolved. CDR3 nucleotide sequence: TGTGCCATCAGTAAGGCCCTTTATGGGGCCAACGTCCTGACTTTC. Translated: CAISKALYGANVLTF.